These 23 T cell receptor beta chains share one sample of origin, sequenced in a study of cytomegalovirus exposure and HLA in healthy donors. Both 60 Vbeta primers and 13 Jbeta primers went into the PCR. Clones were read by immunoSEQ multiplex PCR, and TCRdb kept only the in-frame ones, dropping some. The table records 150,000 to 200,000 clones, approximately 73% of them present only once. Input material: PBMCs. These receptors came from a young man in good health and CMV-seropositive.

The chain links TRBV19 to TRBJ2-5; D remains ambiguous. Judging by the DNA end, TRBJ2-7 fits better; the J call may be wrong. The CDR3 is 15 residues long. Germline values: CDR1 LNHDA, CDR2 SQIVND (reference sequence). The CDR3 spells CASSMGLFTSYEQYF. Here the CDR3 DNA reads TGTGCCAGTAGTATGGGCCTCTTTACCTCCTACGAGCAGTACTTC.

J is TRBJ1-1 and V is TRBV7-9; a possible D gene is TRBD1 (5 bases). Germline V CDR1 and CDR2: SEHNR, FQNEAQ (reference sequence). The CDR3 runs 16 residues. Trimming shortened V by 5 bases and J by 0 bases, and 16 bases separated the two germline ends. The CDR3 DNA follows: TGTGCCAGCAGCCCCAGGACAAGGCGGATGAACACTGAAGCTTTCTTT. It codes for CASSPRTRRMNTEAFF. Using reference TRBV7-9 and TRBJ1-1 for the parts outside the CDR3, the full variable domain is DTGVSQNPRHKITKRGQNVTFRCDPISEHNRLYWYRQTLGQGPEFLTYFQNEAQLEKSRLLSDRFSAERPKGSFSTLEIQRTEQGDSAMYLCASSPRTRRMNTEAFFGQGTRLTVV.

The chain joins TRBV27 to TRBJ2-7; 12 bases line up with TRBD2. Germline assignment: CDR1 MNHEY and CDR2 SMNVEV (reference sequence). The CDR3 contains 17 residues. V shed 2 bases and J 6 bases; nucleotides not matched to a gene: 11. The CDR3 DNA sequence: TGTGCCAGCAGTTTAATGAGTCCTAGCGGGAGGGCCGGCGAGCAGTACTTC. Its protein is CASSLMSPSGRAGEQYF.

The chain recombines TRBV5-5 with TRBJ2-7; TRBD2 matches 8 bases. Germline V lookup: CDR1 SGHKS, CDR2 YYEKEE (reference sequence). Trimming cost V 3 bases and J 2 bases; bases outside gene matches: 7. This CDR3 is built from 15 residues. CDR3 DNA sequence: TGTGCCAGCAGCTCCCGACTAGCGCAGACCTACGAGCAGTACTTC. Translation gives CASSSRLAQTYEQYF.

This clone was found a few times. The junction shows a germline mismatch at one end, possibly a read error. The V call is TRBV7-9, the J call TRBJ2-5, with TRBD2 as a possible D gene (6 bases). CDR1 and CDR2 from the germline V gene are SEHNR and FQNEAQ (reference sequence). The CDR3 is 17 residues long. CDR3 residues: CSSSLGVNNGGQETQYF. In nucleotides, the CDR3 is TGTTCCAGCAGCTTAGGGGTCAATAACGGAGGGCAAGAGACCCAGTACTTC.

DNA of the CDR3: TGTGCCAGCTCGCAGACTAGCTCCCCCCCAGATACGCAGTATTTT. Encoded protein: CASSQTSSPPDTQYF. This chain connects TRBV18 to TRBJ2-3; 7 positions agree with TRBD2. Germline CDR1 is KGHSH and CDR2 is LQKENI. The CDR3 sequence is 15 residues long. Trimming cost V 6 bases and J 4 bases; bases outside gene matches: 10.

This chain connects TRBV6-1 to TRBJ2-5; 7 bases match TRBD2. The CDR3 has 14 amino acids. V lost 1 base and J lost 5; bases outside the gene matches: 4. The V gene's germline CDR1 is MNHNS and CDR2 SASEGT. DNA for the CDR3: TGTGCCAGCAGTGAAGGAGGACTAGACGAGACCCAGTACTTC. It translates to CASSEGGLDETQYF.

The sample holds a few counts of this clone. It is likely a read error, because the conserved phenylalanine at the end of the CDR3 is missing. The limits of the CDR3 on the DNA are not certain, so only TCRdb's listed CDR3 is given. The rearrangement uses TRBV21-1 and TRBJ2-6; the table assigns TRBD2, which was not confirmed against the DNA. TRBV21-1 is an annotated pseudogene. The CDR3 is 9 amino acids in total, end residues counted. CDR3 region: CARPGGNRA.

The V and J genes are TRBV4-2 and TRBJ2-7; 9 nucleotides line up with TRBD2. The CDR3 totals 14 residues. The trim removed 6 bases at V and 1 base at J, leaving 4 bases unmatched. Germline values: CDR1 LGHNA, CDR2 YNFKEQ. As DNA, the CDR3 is TGTGCCAGCAGTAGACTAGCGGATTCCTACGAGCAGTACTTC. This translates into CASSRLADSYEQYF.

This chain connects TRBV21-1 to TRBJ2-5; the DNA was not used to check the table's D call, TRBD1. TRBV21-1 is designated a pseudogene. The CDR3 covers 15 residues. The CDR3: CASQKVGELQETQYF. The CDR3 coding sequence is TGTGCCAGCCAAAAGGTAGGGGAACTCCAAGAGACCCAGTACTTC.

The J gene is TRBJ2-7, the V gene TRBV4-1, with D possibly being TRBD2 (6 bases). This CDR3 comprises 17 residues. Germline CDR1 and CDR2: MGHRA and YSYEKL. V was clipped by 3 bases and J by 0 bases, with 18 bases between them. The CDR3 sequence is CASSHVLAPFNSYEQYF. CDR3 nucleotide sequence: TGCGCCAGCAGCCACGTTCTAGCGCCATTTAACTCCTACGAGCAGTACTTC.

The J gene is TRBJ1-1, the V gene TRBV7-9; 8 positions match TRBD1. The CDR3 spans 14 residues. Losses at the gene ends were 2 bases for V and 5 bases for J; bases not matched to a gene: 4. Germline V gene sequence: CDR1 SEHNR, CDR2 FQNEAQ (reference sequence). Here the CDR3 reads CASSLQQGGTEAFF. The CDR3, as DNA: TGTGCCAGCAGCTTACAACAGGGGGGGACTGAAGCTTTCTTT.

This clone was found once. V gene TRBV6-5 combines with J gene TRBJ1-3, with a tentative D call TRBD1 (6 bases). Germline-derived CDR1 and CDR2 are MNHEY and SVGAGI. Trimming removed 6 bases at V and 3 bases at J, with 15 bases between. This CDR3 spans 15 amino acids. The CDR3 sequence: CASRITTGSGNTIYF. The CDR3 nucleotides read TGTGCCAGCAGGATTACTACAGGGAGTGGAAACACCATATATTTT.

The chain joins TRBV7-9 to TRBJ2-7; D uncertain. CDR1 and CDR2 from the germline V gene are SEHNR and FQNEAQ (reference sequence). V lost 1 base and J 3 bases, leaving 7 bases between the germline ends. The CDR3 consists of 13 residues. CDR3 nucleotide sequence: TGTGCCAGCAGCTTAGGTTCAAACTACGAGCAGTACTTC. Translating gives CASSLGSNYEQYF.

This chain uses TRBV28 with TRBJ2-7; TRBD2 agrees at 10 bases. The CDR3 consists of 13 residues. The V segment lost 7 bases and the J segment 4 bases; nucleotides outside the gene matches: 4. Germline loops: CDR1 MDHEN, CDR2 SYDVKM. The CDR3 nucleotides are TGTGCCAGCACGCTAGCGGGAGATTACGAGCAGTACTTC. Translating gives CASTLAGDYEQYF.

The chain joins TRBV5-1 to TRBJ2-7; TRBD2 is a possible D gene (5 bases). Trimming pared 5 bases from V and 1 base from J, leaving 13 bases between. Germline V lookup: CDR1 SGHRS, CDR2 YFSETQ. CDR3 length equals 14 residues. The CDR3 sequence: CASRPQTSSYEQYF. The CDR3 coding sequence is TGCGCCAGCAGACCCCAAACTAGTTCCTACGAGCAGTACTTC.

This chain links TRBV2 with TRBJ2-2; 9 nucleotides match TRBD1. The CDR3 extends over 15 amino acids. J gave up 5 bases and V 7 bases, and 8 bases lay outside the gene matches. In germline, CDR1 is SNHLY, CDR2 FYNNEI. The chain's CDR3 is CASTPFGTGTGELFF. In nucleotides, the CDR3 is TGTGCCAGCACACCTTTTGGGACAGGGACCGGGGAGCTGTTTTTT.

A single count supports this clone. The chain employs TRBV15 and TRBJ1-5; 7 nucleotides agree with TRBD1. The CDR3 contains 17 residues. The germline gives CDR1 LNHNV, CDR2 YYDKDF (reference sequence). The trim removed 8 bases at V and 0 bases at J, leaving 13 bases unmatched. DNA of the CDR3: TGTGCCACCGAGAGAGGGGGACAGTCGTATAGCAATCAGCCCCAGCATTTT. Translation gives CATERGGQSYSNQPQHF.

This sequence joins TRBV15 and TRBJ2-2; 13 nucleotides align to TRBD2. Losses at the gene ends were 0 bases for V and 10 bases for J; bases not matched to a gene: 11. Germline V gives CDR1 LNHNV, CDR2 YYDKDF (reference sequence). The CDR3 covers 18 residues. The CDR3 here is CATSRDLPGTSGNAELFF. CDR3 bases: TGTGCCACCAGCAGAGACCTTCCGGGGACTAGCGGGAACGCGGAGCTGTTTTTT. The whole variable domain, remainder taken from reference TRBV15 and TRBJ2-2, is DAMVIQNPRYQVTQFGKPVTLSCSQTLNHNVMYWYQQKSSQAPKLLFHYYDKDFNNEADTPDNFQSRRPNTSFCFLDIRSPGLGDTAMYLCATSRDLPGTSGNAELFFGEGSRLTVL.

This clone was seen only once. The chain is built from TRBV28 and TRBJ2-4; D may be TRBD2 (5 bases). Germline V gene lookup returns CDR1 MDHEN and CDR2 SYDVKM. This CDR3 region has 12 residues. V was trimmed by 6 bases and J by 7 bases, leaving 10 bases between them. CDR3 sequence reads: CASRGGGNIQYF. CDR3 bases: TGTGCCAGCAGAGGAGGAGGTAACATTCAGTACTTC.

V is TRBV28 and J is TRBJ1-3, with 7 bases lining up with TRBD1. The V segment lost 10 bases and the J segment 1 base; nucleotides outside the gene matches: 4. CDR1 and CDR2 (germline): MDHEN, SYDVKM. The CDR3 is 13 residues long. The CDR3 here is CATETGSGNTIYF. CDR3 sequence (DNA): TGTGCCACCGAGACAGGGTCTGGAAACACCATATATTTT.

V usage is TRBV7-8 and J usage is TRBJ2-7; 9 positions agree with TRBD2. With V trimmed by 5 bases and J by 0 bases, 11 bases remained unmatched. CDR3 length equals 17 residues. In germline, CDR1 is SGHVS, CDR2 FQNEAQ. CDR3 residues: CASSARLAVDLSYEQYF. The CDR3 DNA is TGTGCCAGCAGCGCCAGACTAGCGGTAGACCTCTCCTACGAGCAGTACTTC.

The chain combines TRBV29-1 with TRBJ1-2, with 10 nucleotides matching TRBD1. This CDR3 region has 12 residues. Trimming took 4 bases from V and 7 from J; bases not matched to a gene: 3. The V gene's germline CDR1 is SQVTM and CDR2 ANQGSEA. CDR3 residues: CSVGQGAGGYTF. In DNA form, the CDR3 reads TGCAGCGTTGGACAGGGGGCTGGTGGCTACACCTTC.